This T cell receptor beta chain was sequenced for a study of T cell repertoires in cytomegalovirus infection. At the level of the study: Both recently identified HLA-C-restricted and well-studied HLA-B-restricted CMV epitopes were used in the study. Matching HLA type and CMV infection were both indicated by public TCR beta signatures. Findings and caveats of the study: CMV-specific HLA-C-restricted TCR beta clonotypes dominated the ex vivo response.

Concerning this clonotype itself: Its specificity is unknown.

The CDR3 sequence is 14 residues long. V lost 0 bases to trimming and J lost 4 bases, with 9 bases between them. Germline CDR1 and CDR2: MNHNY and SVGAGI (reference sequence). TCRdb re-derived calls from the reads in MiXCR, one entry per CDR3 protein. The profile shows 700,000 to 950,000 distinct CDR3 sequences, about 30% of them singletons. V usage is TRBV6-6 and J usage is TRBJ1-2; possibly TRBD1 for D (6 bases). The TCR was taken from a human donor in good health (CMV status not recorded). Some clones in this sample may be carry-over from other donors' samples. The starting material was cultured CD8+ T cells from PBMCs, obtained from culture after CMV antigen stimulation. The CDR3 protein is CASSYSTGIYGYTF. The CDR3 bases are TGTGCCAGCAGTTACTCCACAGGGATCTATGGCTACACCTTC.